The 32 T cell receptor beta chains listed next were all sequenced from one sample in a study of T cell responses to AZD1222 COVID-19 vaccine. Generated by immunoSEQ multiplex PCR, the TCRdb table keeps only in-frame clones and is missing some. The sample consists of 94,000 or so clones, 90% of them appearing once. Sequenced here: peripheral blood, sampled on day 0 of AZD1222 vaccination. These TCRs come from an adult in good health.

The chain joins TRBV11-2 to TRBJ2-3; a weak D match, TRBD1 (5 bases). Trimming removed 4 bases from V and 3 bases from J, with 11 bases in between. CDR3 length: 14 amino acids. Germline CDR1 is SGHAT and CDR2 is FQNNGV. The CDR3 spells CASSSVQGTDTQYF. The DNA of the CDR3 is TGTGCCAGCAGCTCAGTCCAGGGTACAGATACGCAGTATTTT.

The CDR3 region is CASSFYRQGPNEQYF. The CDR3, as DNA: TGTGCCAGCAGCTTCTATCGCCAGGGTCCCAACGAGCAGTACTTC. The gene calls are TRBV3-1 (or the pseudogene TRBV3-2) and TRBJ2-7; tentatively, D is TRBD1 (5 bases). V was clipped by 5 bases and J by 5 bases, with 19 bases between them. The CDR3 has 15 residues. Per the germline V gene, CDR1 is LGHDT and CDR2 is YNNKEL (reference sequence).

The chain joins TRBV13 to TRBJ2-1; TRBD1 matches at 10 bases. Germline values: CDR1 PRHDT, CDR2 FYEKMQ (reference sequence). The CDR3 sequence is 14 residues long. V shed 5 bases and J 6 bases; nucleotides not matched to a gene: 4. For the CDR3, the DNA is TGTGCCAGCAGCCAAGGGACAGGGGTCAATGAGCAGTTCTTC. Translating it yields CASSQGTGVNEQFF.

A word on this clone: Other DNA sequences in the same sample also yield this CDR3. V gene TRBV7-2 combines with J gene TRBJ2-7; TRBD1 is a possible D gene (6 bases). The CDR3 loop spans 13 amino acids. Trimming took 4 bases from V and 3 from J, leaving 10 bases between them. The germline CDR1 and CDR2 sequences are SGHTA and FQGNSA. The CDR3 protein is CASSSLDSYEQYF. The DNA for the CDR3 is TGTGCCAGCAGCTCCCTGGACAGCTACGAGCAGTACTTC.

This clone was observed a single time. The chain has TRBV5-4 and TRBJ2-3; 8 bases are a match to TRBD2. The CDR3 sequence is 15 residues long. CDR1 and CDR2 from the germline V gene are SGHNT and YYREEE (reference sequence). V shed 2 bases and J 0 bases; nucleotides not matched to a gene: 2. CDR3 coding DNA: TGTGCCAGCAGCTTAGCGGGAGCTAGCACAGATACGCAGTATTTT. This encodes CASSLAGASTDTQYF.

The CDR3 region is CASSSGQGRVGELFF. As DNA, the CDR3 is TGTGCCAGCAGCTCCGGGCAGGGAAGGGTCGGGGAGCTGTTTTTT. This rearrangement joins TRBV7-3 to TRBJ2-2; tentatively, D is TRBD1 (5 bases). V shed 4 bases and J shed 7 bases, with 16 bases lying between them. The CDR3 has 15 amino acids. From germline, CDR1 is SGHTA and CDR2 FQGTGA. The complete variable domain, with remaining parts taken from reference TRBV7-3 and TRBJ2-2, reads GAGVSQTPSNKVTEKGKYVELRCDPISGHTALYWYRQSLGQGPEFLIYFQGTGAADDSGLPNDRFFAVRPEGSVSTLKIQRTERGDSAVYLCASSSGQGRVGELFFGEGSRLTVL.

CDR3 sequence: CASSARQSNTEAFF. The CDR3 coding sequence is TGTGCCAGTAGTGCCCGACAATCGAACACTGAAGCTTTCTTT. The chain has TRBV19 and TRBJ1-1; D remains ambiguous. The length of the CDR3 is 14 residues. CDR1 and CDR2 (germline): LNHDA, SQIVND (reference sequence). Trimming cost V 5 bases and J 1 base, with 11 bases left between them.

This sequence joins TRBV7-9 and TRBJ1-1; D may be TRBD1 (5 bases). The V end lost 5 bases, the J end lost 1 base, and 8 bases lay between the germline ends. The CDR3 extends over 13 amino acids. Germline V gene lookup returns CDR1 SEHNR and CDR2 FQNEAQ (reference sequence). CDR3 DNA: TGTGCCAGCAGCACGGACACGAACACTGAAGCTTTCTTT. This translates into CASSTDTNTEAFF.

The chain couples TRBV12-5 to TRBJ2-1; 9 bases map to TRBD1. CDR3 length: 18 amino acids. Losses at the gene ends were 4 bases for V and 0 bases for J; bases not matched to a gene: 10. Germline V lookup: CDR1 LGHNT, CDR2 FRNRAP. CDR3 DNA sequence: TGTGCTAGTGGTTCACGCGCCCTGACAGGGGGCTCCTACAATGAGCAGTTCTTC. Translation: CASGSRALTGGSYNEQFF.

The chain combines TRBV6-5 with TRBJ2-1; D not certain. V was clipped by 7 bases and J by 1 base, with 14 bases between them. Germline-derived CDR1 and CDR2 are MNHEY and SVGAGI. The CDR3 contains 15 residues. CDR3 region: CASKSYSPSYNEQFF. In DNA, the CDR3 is TGTGCCAGCAAATCCTATAGCCCGTCCTACAATGAGCAGTTCTTC.

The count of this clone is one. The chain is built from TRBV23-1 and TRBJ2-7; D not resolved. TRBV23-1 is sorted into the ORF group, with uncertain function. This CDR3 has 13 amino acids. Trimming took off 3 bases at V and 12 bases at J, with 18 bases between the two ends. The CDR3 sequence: CASSQLVRPVWYF. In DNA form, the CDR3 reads TGCGCCAGCAGTCAGCTGGTGCGGCCCGTCTGGTACTTC.

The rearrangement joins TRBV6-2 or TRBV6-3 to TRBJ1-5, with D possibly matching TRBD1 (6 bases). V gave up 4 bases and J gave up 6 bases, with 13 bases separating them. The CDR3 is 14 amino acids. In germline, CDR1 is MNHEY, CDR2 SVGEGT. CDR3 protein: CASSLQGSAQPQHF. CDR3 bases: TGTGCCAGCAGTTTACAGGGTTCTGCTCAGCCCCAGCATTTT.

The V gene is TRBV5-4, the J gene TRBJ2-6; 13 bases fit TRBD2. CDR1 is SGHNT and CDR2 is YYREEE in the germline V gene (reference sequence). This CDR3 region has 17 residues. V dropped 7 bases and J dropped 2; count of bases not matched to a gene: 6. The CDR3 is CASAGGLAGAGANVLTF. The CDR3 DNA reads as TGTGCCAGCGCTGGAGGACTAGCGGGAGCTGGGGCCAACGTCCTGACTTTC.

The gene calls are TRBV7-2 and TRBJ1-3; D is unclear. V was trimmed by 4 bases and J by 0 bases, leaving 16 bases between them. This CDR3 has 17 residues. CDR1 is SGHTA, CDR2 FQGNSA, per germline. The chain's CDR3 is CASSWAAGGSSGNTIYF. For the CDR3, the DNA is TGTGCCAGCAGCTGGGCGGCCGGTGGCAGCTCTGGAAACACCATATATTTT.

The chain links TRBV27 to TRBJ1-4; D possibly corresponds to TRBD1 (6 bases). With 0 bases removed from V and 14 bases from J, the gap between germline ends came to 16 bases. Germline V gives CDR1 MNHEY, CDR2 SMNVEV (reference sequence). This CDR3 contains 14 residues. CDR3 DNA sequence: TGTGCCAGCAGTTTATCGAATACAGGGACCTTTCTGTTTTTT. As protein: CASSLSNTGTFLFF.

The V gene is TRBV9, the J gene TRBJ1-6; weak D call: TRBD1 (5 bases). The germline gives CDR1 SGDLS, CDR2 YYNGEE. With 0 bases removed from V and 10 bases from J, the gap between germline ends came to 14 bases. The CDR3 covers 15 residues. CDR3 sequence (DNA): TGTGCCAGCAGCGTAGATGCCAGGGCCTTATCACCCCTCCACTTT. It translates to CASSVDARALSPLHF.

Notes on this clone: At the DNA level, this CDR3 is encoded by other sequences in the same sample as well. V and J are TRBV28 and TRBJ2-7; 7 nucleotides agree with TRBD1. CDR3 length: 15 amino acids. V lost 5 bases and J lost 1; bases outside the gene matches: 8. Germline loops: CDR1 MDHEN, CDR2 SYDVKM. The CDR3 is CASSLPGTASYEQYF. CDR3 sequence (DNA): TGTGCCAGCAGTCTCCCCGGGACAGCTTCCTACGAGCAGTACTTC.

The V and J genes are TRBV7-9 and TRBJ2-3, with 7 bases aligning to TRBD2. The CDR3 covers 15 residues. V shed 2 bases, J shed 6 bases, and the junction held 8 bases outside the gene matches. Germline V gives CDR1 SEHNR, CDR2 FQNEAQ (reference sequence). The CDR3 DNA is TGTGCCAGCAGCTTAAGCGGGATAGAGGGTGATACGCAGTATTTT. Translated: CASSLSGIEGDTQYF.

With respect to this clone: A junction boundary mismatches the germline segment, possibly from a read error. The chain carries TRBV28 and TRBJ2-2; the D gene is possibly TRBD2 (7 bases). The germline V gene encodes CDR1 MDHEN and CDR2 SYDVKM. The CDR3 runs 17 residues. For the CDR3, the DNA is TGTGCCAGCACTTTACCCCCGGGGGGCGCGTGGACCGGGGAGCTGTTTTTT. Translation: CASTLPPGGAWTGELFF.

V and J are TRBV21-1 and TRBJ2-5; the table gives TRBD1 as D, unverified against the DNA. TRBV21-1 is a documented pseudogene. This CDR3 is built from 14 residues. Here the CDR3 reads CASSSGQGKETQYF. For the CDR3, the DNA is TGTGCCAGCAGCAGCGGACAGGGGAAAGAGACCCAGTACTTC.

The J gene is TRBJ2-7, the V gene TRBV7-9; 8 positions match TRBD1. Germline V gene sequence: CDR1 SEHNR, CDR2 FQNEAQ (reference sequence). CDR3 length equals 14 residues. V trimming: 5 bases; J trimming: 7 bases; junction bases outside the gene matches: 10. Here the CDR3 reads CASSPSDRVREQYF. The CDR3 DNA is TGTGCCAGCAGCCCGTCGGACAGGGTGAGGGAGCAGTACTTC.

CDR3 sequence reads: CASSFFPREGETQYF. As DNA, the CDR3 is TGTGCCAGCAGCTTCTTCCCCAGGGAGGGAGAGACCCAGTACTTC. This chain connects TRBV11-2 to TRBJ2-5; 7 bases map to TRBD2. Germline trimming cut 3 bases from V and 4 bases from J; bases unmatched to any gene: 8. The germline V gene encodes CDR1 SGHAT and CDR2 FQNNGV. This CDR3 region has 15 residues.

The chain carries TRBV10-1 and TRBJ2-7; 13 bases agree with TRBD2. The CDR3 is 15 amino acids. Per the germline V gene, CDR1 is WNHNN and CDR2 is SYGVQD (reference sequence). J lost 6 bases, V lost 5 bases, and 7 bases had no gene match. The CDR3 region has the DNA TGCGCCAGCAGTAACCGACTAGCGGGAGGCTTCGAGCAGTACTTC. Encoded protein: CASSNRLAGGFEQYF.

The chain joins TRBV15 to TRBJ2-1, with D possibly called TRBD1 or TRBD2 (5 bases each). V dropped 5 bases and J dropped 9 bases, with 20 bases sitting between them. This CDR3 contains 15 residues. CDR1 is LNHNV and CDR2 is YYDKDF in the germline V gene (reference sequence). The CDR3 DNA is TGTGCCACCAGCGAGGTTACCGAGGGGAGCGCTGAGCAGTTCTTC. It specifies CATSEVTEGSAEQFF.

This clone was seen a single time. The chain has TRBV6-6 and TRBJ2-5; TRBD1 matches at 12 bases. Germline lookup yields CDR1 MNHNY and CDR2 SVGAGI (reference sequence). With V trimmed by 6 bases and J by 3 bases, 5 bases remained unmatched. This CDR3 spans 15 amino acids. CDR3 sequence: CASRLGTGGEETQYF. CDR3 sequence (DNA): TGTGCCAGCAGACTTGGGACAGGGGGCGAAGAGACCCAGTACTTC.

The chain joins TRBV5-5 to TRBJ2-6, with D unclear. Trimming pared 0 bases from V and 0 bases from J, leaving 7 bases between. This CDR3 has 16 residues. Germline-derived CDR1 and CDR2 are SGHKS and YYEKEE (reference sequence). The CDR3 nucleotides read TGTGCCAGCAGCTTGGAAGGGAACTCTGGGGCCAACGTCCTGACTTTC. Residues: CASSLEGNSGANVLTF. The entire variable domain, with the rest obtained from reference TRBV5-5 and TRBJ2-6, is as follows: DAGVTQSPTHLIKTRGQQVTLRCSPISGHKSVSWYQQVLGQGPQFIFQYYEKEERGRGNFPDRFSARQFPNYSSELNVNALLLGDSALYLCASSLEGNSGANVLTFGAGSRLTVL.

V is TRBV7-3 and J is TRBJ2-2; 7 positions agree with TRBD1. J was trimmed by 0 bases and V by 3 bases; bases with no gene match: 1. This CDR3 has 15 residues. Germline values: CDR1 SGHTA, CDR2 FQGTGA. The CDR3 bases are TGTGCCAGCAGCTTCCAGGGGGCGAACACCGGGGAGCTGTTTTTT. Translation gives CASSFQGANTGELFF.

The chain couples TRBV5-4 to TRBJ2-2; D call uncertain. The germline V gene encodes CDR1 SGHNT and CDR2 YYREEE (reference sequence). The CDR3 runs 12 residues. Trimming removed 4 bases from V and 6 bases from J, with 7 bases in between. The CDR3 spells CASSPSSGELFF. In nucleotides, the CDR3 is TGTGCCAGCAGCCCGAGTTCCGGGGAGCTGTTTTTT.

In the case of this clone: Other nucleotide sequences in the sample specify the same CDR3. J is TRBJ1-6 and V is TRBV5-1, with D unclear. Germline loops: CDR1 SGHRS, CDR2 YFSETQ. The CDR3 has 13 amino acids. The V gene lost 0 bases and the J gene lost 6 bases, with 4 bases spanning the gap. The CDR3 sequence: CASSLVGNSPLHF. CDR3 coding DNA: TGCGCCAGCAGCTTGGTGGGTAATTCACCCCTCCACTTT.

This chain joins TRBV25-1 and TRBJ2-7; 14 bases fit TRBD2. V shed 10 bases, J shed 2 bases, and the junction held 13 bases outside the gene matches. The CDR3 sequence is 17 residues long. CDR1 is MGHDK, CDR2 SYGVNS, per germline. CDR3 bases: TGTGCCACGAGGGGGACTAGCGGGAGTGTGGCCCCCTACGAGCAGTACTTC. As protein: CATRGTSGSVAPYEQYF.

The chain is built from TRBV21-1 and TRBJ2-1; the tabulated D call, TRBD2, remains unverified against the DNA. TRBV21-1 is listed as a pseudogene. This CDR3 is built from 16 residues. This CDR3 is CASSTTSGTPPHEQFF. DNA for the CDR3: TGTGCCAGCAGCACTACTAGCGGGACCCCTCCCCATGAGCAGTTCTTC.

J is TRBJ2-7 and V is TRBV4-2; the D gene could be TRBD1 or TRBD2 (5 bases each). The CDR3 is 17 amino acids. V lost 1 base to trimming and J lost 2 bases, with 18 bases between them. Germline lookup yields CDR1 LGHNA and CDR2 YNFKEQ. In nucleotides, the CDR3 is TGTGCCAGCAGCCAAGCGGGTGAGGGCAGGGAAGCCTACGAGCAGTACTTC. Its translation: CASSQAGEGREAYEQYF.